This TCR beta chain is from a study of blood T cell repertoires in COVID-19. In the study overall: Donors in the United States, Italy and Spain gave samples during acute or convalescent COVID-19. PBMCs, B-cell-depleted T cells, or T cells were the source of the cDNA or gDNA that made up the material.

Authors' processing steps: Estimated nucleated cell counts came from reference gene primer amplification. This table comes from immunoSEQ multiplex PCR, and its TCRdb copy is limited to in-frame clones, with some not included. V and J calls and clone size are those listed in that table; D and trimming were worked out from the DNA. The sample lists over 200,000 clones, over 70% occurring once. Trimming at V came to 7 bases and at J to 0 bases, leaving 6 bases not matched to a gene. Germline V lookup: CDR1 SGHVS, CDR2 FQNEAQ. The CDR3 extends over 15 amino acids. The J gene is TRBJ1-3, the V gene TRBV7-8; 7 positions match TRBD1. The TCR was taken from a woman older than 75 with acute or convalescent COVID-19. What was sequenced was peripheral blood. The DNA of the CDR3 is TGTGCCAGCAACCCCGGGACAGCCTCTGGAAACACCATATATTTT. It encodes CASNPGTASGNTIYF.